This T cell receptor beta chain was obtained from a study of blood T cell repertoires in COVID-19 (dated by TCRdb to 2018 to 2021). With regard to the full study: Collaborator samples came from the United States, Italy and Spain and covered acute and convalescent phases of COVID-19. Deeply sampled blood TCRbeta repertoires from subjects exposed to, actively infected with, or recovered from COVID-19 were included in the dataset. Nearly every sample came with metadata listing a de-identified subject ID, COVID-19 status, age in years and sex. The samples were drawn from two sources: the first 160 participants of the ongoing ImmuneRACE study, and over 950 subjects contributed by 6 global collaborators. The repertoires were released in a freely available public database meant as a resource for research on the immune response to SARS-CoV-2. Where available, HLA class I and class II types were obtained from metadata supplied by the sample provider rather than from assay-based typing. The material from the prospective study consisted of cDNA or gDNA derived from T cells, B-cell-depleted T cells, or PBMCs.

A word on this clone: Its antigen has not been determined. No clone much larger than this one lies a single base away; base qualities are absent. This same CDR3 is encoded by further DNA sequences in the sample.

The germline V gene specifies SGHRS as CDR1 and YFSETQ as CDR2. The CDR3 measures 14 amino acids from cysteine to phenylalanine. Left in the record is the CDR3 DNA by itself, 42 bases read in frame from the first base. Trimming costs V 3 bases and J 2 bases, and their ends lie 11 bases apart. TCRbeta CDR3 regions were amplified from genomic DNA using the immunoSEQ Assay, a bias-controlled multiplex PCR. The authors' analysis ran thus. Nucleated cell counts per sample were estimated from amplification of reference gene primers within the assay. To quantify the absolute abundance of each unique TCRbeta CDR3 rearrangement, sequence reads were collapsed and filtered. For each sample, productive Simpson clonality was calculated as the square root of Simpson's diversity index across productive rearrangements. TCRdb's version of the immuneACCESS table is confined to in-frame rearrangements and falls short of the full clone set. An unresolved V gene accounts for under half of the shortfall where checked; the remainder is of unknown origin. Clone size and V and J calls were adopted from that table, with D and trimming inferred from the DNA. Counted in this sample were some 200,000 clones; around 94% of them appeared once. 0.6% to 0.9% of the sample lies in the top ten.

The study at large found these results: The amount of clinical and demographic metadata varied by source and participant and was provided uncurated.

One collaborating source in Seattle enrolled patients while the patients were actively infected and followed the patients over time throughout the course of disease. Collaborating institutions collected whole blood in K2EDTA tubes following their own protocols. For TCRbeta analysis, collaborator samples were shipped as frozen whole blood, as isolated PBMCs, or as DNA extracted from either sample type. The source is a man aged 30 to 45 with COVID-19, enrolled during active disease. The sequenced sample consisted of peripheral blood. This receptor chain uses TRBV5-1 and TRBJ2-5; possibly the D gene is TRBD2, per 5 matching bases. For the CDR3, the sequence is CASSSRDLQETQYF. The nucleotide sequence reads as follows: TGCGCCAGCAGCTCTCGGGATCTACAAGAGACCCAGTACTTC.